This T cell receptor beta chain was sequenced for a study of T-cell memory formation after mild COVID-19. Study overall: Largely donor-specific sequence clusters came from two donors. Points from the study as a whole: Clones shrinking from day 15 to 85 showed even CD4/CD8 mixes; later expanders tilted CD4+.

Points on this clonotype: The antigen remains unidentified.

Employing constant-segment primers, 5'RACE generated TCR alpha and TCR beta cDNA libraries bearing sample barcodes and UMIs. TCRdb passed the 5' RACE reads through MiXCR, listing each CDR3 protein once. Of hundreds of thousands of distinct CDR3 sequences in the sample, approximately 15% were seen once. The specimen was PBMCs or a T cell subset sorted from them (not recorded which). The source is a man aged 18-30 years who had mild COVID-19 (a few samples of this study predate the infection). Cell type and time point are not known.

The CDR3, as DNA: TGCGCCAGCAGCCCAGAGGAGGGGGGGCGGATGACCCAGTACTTC. Amino acid sequence: CASSPEEGGRMTQYF. The gene calls are TRBV5-1 and TRBJ2-5; maybe TRBD2 (7 bases). V lost 4 bases and J 7 bases, leaving 20 bases between the germline ends. The CDR3 has 15 residues. The germline V gene encodes CDR1 SGHRS and CDR2 YFSETQ.